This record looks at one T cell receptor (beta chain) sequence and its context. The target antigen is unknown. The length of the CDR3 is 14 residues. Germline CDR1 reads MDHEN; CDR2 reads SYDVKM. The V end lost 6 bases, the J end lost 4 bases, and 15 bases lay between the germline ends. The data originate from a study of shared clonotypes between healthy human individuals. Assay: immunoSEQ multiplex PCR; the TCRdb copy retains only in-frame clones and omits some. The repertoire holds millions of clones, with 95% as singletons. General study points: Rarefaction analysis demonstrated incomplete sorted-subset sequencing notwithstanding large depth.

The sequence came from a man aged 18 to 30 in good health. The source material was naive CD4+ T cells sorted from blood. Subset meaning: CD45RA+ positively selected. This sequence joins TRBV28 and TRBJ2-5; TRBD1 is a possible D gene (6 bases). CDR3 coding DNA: TGTGCCAGCAGCTTACAGGGCAGTCCAGAGACCCAGTACTTC. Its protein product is CASSLQGSPETQYF.